The 31 T cell receptor beta chains reported below all come from one sample, sequenced in a study of human T cells and chemical hapten exposure. Time point denoted: patch test 1, 2 weeks after DPC sensitization. Treatment noted: therapeutic diphenylcyclopropenone sensitization with weekly scalp DPC. TCRdb called the RACE reads again in MiXCR, with one record for every CDR3 protein. The sample records tens of thousands of distinct CDR3 sequences, 8% to 11% being singletons. The starting material was whole blood, obtained in connection with sensitization to the hapten diphenylcyclopropenone (DPC). Source of these receptors: a middle-aged man with alopecia areata. Some clones in this sample may be carry-over from other donors' samples.

The CDR3 protein is CASSYRAGGPGEQYV. CDR3 nucleotide sequence: TGTGCCAGCAGTTACAGAGCGGGAGGGCCGGGGGAGCAGTACGTC. The chain recombines TRBV6-2 or TRBV6-3 with TRBJ2-7; 10 bases are shared with TRBD2. This CDR3 has 15 amino acids. CDR1 and CDR2 from the germline V gene are MNHEY and SVGEGT. V lost 2 bases and J lost 7; bases outside the gene matches: 8.

This clonotype was counted only a few times. CDR3 in amino acids: CSARGPGPPGPNQPQHF. The CDR3 nucleotides read TGCAGTGCTAGAGGCCCGGGACCACCGGGTCCCAATCAGCCCCAGCATTTT. The chain couples TRBV20-1 to TRBJ1-5; D perhaps matches TRBD1 (5 bases). Germline V gene data show CDR1 as DFQATT and CDR2 as SNEGSKA (reference sequence). The CDR3 loop spans 17 amino acids. V was cut by 1 base and J by 3 bases, with 19 bases left in between.

This clonotype has only a few counts. This chain connects TRBV29-1 to TRBJ2-1; 7 bases agree with TRBD1. The ends lost 7 bases at V and 2 bases at J; junction bases unmatched: 8. Germline CDR1 SQVTM, CDR2 ANQGSEA. The CDR3 extends over 14 amino acids. The CDR3 sequence: CSARTGNPYNEQFF. In nucleotides, the CDR3 is TGCAGCGCAAGGACAGGCAACCCCTACAATGAGCAGTTCTTC.

This clonotype came up a few times. This chain joins TRBV7-9 and TRBJ2-7; D not certain. The germline V and J ends were trimmed by 5 bases and 5 bases, with 19 bases remaining between them. CDR1 is SEHNR, CDR2 FQNEAQ, per germline (reference sequence). CDR3 size: 15 residues. CDR3 sequence (DNA): TGTGCCAGCAGCCCTTCGTCGCGACCTCTCGACGAGCAGTACGTC. It translates to CASSPSSRPLDEQYV.

This clonotype was seen many times. V and J are TRBV20-1 and TRBJ2-3; 7 positions agree with TRBD1. CDR1 is DFQATT, CDR2 SNEGSKA, per germline (reference sequence). J was trimmed by 6 bases and V by 5 bases; bases with no gene match: 11. The CDR3 totals 14 residues. The DNA for the CDR3 is TGCAGTGCTGTCAGGGGGAGCGAGGGTGATACGCAGTATTTT. Translation gives CSAVRGSEGDTQYF.

In its sample, this clonotype was seen many times. Here the CDR3 DNA reads TGCGCCAGCAGCCCACAGGGGGCGAATCTAAATTCACCCCTCCACTTT. Amino acid sequence: CASSPQGANLNSPLHF. The chain employs TRBV4-1 and TRBJ1-6, with 9 bases fitting TRBD1. The trim removed 4 bases at V and 7 bases at J, leaving 8 bases unmatched. Germline V gives CDR1 MGHRA, CDR2 YSYEKL. The CDR3 has 16 residues.

This chain joins TRBV7-9 and TRBJ2-4, with D possibly being TRBD1 (6 bases). Trimming removed 5 bases at V and 9 bases at J, with 14 bases between. CDR1 SEHNR and CDR2 FQNEAQ come from the germline V gene (reference sequence). There are 13 residues in the CDR3. In nucleotides, the CDR3 is TGTGCCAGCAGCGCCCCCCAGGGGACCATTCAGTACTTC. It yields the protein CASSAPQGTIQYF.

The V and J genes are TRBV7-8 and TRBJ2-7; D is ambiguous. In germline, CDR1 is SGHVS, CDR2 FQNEAQ. The CDR3 covers 13 residues. V was trimmed by 1 base and J by 7 bases, leaving 11 bases between them. In DNA, the CDR3 is TGTGCCAGCAGCTTAGGGATCTCAAGGGAGCAGTACGTC. It is translated as CASSLGISREQYV.

Only a few counts were recorded for this clonotype. The chain couples TRBV4-3 to TRBJ2-6; a possible D gene is TRBD1 (6 bases). The V gene lost 3 bases and the J gene lost 0 bases, with 9 bases spanning the gap. CDR3 length: 16 residues. Germline V lookup: CDR1 LGHNA, CDR2 YSLEER. The CDR3 nucleotides are TGCGCCAGCAGCCAGGCACAGGGCTCTGGGGCCAACGTCCTGACTTTC. It specifies CASSQAQGSGANVLTF.

This chain connects TRBV3-1 to TRBJ2-1; no definite D call. Germline V gives CDR1 LGHDT, CDR2 YNNKEL (reference sequence). The CDR3 is 16 amino acids. The V end lost 0 bases, the J end lost 9 bases, and 18 bases lay between the germline ends. The CDR3 sequence: CASSQEGMGGRSEQFF. The CDR3 nucleotides are TGTGCCAGCAGCCAAGAGGGAATGGGCGGCAGGTCTGAGCAGTTCTTC.

This clonotype has ten or more counts. The chain uses TRBV9 and TRBJ2-3, with D possibly matching TRBD2 (6 bases). CDR1 SGDLS and CDR2 YYNGEE come from the germline V gene. The ends were cut back, 0 bases at V and 4 bases at J, with 9 bases in the middle. CDR3 size: 14 residues. The DNA for the CDR3 is TGTGCCAGCAGCGTAGTCGGGAGTGCAGATACGCAGTATTTT. This encodes CASSVVGSADTQYF.

The chain links TRBV20-1 to TRBJ2-7; 8 nucleotides align to TRBD2. Germline lookup yields CDR1 DFQATT and CDR2 SNEGSKA (reference sequence). The CDR3 length is 14 residues. J was trimmed by 3 bases and V by 5 bases; bases with no gene match: 9. The CDR3 nucleotides read TGCAGTGCTTCAACGGTTAGCGGGAACTACGAGCAGTACTTC. Translating it yields CSASTVSGNYEQYF.

The rearrangement joins TRBV11-2 to TRBJ2-5, with unresolved D. This CDR3 has 13 amino acids. Trimming removed 5 bases at V and 3 bases at J, with 10 bases between. Germline CDR1 and CDR2: SGHAT and FQNNGV. This CDR3 is CASSEVRKETQYF. The CDR3 DNA reads TGTGCCAGCAGCGAAGTGCGGAAAGAGACCCAGTACTTC.

At least ten counts were recorded for this clonotype. The V call is TRBV29-1, the J call TRBJ2-7; TRBD2 agrees at 11 bases. Trimming cost V 6 bases and J 4 bases; bases outside gene matches: 5. Looked up from germline, CDR1 is SQVTM and CDR2 is ANQGSEA. The length of the CDR3 is 13 residues. The CDR3 nucleotides read TGCAGCGTCTCCGGGACTAGCGGATACGAGCAGTACTTC. Its translation: CSVSGTSGYEQYF.

This clonotype was seen at least ten times. The chain combines TRBV29-1 with TRBJ2-1; either TRBD1 or TRBD2 may fit D (5 bases each). The CDR3 contains 14 residues. V lost 3 bases, J lost 5 bases, and 14 bases lay in between. The V gene's germline CDR1 is SQVTM and CDR2 ANQGSEA. In DNA form, the CDR3 reads TGCAGCGTTGAGGGGACCCCGTATAACAATGAGCAGTTCTTC. This translates into CSVEGTPYNNEQFF.

This clonotype was picked up many times. The rearrangement joins TRBV25-1 to TRBJ1-2; weak D call: TRBD1 (5 bases). From germline, CDR1 is MGHDK and CDR2 SYGVNS. V lost 6 bases to trimming and J lost 6 bases, with 14 bases between them. This CDR3 region has 13 residues. The CDR3 nucleotides read TGTGCCAGCAGACGGGCAGGGACCCATGGCTACACCTTC. This codes for CASRRAGTHGYTF.

The chain joins TRBV5-1 to TRBJ2-5, with 10 nucleotides matching TRBD2. This CDR3 is 14 amino acids long. Per germline, CDR1 SGHRS and CDR2 YFSETQ. V was clipped by 6 bases and J by 5 bases; unmatched bases: 7. CDR3 coding DNA: TGCGCCAGCAAGACAGGACTAGCGGTGGAGACCCAGTACTTC. The encoded protein is CASKTGLAVETQYF.

This clonotype was observed a few times. The V call is TRBV18, the J call TRBJ2-7; no clear D. Germline V gene sequence: CDR1 KGHSH, CDR2 LQKENI. V dropped 3 bases and J dropped 1 base, with 16 bases sitting between them. CDR3 size: 16 residues. The CDR3 is CASSPYDRLPSYEQYF. In DNA, the CDR3 is TGTGCCAGCTCACCCTACGACCGCCTCCCGTCCTACGAGCAGTACTTC.

The chain combines TRBV4-2 with TRBJ2-3; no reliable D call. The CDR3 consists of 17 residues. Germline V lookup: CDR1 LGHNA, CDR2 YNFKEQ. V was pared by 3 bases and J by 4 bases, with 20 bases between. CDR3 in amino acids: CASSQEPMATGPDTQYF. CDR3 sequence (DNA): TGTGCCAGCAGCCAGGAACCAATGGCGACGGGCCCAGATACGCAGTATTTT.

In this sample, this clonotype turned up many times. V usage is TRBV29-1 and J usage is TRBJ2-1; 10 positions match TRBD1. The CDR3 totals 14 residues. Per the germline V gene, CDR1 is SQVTM and CDR2 is ANQGSEA. The ends lost 6 bases at V and 12 bases at J; junction bases unmatched: 14. In nucleotides, the CDR3 is TGCAGCGTCGCTGCCGGGACAGGGGAAGGGAGGCAGTTCTTC. Translated: CSVAAGTGEGRQFF.

The chain uses TRBV9 and TRBJ2-1; D not resolved. CDR1 is SGDLS and CDR2 is YYNGEE in the germline V gene. CDR3 length: 14 residues. The V and J ends lost 0 bases and 5 bases respectively, with 9 bases between them. The CDR3 region has the DNA TGTGCCAGCAGCGTAGTTGCGGCCAACAATGAGCAGTTCTTC. It encodes CASSVVAANNEQFF.

The sample holds many counts of this clonotype. In DNA, the CDR3 is TGTGCCAGCAGCTTAGAGAACTATGGCTACACCTTC. Translating gives CASSLENYGYTF. The chain has TRBV13 and TRBJ1-2; D remains ambiguous. Germline assignment: CDR1 PRHDT and CDR2 FYEKMQ (reference sequence). V was clipped by 1 base and J by 2 bases, with 2 bases between them. The CDR3 is made up of 12 amino acids. Together with reference TRBV13 and TRBJ1-2, the CDR3 gives the full variable domain: AAGVIQSPRHLIKEKRETATLKCYPIPRHDTVYWYQQGPGQDPQFLISFYEKMQSDKGSIPDRFSAQQFSDYHSELNMSSLELGDSALYFCASSLENYGYTFGSGTRLTVV.

At least ten counts were recorded for this clonotype. V gene TRBV7-6 combines with J gene TRBJ1-4; no clear D. CDR1 and CDR2 (germline): SGHVS, FNYEAQ. V gave up 3 bases and J gave up 4 bases, with 15 bases separating them. The CDR3 contains 16 residues. This CDR3 reads CASSLGERWFNEKLFF. CDR3 DNA: TGTGCCAGCAGCTTGGGAGAACGTTGGTTTAATGAAAAACTGTTTTTT.

This clonotype has only a few counts. This chain connects TRBV7-2 to TRBJ2-4; 9 nucleotides line up with TRBD2. The V and J ends lost 3 bases and 9 bases, in that order; junction bases with no gene match: 15. The V gene's germline CDR1 is SGHTA and CDR2 FQGNSA. This CDR3 comprises 17 residues. The CDR3 DNA follows: TGTGCCAGCAGCTTCTCGAGAGCGGGAGGCGGGAGGGCCATTCAGTACTTC. Amino acids: CASSFSRAGGGRAIQYF.

This clonotype was found a few times. The chain joins TRBV7-8 to TRBJ2-7; D is ambiguous. The CDR3 has 14 amino acids. CDR1 and CDR2 from the germline V gene are SGHVS and FQNEAQ. V was clipped by 5 bases and J by 2 bases, with 13 bases between them. CDR3 DNA sequence: TGTGCCAGCAGCCCAGCAGGCAGAGCCTACGAGCAGTACGTC. It specifies CASSPAGRAYEQYV.

This clonotype was counted many times. The chain links TRBV5-1 to TRBJ1-2; perhaps TRBD1 as D (5 bases). The CDR3 runs 19 residues. Trimming shortened V by 1 base and J by 0 bases, and 22 bases separated the two germline ends. Germline V gives CDR1 SGHRS, CDR2 YFSETQ. CDR3 amino acids: CASSLFSSRDAISNYGYTF. Written as DNA, the CDR3 is TGCGCCAGCAGCTTGTTTTCCTCCCGGGACGCAATTTCTAACTATGGCTACACCTTC.

V usage is TRBV12-3 or TRBV12-4 and J usage is TRBJ1-4, with no clear D. The V end lost 3 bases, the J end lost 0 bases, and 8 bases lay between the germline ends. This CDR3 has 15 amino acids. The CDR3: CASSFSEATNEKLFF. As DNA, the CDR3 is TGTGCCAGCAGTTTTTCAGAAGCAACTAATGAAAAACTGTTTTTT.

This clonotype was counted only a few times. The chain carries TRBV20-1 and TRBJ2-1; 13 nucleotides align to TRBD2. Germline values: CDR1 DFQATT, CDR2 SNEGSKA (reference sequence). With V trimmed by 5 bases and J by 3 bases, 4 bases remained unmatched. The CDR3 loop spans 15 amino acids. In nucleotides, the CDR3 is TGCAGTGCTCGAGGACTAGCGGGGGTCTACAATGAGCAGTTCTTC. This encodes CSARGLAGVYNEQFF.

This clonotype was detected ten times or more. The chain employs TRBV19 and TRBJ2-1; TRBD2 agrees at 7 bases. Germline-derived CDR1 and CDR2 are LNHDA and SQIVND (reference sequence). This CDR3 comprises 16 residues. V dropped 3 bases and J dropped 1; count of bases not matched to a gene: 6. CDR3 in amino acids: CASSIMSGNSYNEQFF. The CDR3 coding sequence is TGTGCCAGTAGTATTATGAGCGGGAATTCCTACAATGAGCAGTTCTTC.

This clonotype showed up many times. This chain links TRBV18 with TRBJ2-3; 9 positions match TRBD2. The J segment lost 2 bases and the V segment lost 1 base, leaving 4 bases of the junction unmatched. The CDR3 sequence is 16 residues long. Germline-derived CDR1 and CDR2 are KGHSH and LQKENI. Written as DNA, the CDR3 is TGTGCCAGCTCACCACTTTCTAGCGGGGCCACAGATACGCAGTATTTT. It yields the protein CASSPLSSGATDTQYF.

The chain carries TRBV29-1 and TRBJ2-7; D possibly matches TRBD1 or TRBD2 (6 bases each). The V end lost 0 bases, the J end lost 2 bases, and 20 bases lay between the germline ends. CDR1 and CDR2 (germline): SQVTM, ANQGSEA. The CDR3 covers 17 residues. The CDR3 sequence is CSVEDRQTGAVAYEQYF. Written as DNA, the CDR3 is TGCAGCGTTGAAGATAGGCAAACGGGGGCCGTAGCCTACGAGCAGTACTTC.